Listed below are T cell receptor beta chains from one sample, sequenced in a study of T cell repertoires in cytomegalovirus infection. TCRdb redid the calling of the reads with MiXCR, one entry per CDR3 protein. Counted here are approximately 500,000 distinct CDR3 sequences, 16% occurring once; the ten biggest clones make up 20% to 30%. Sequenced input: CD8+ T cells from PBMCs. These receptors originate from a human donor in good health (CMV status not recorded). Some clones in this sample may be carry-over from other donors' samples. The CDR3 runs from the conserved cysteine through the conserved F or W. Fields, in order: clone size, V gene, CDR3 length, J gene, D gene, CDR3 protein, CDR3 DNA. The D gene is left open where the match is weak. Clone size is shown for a subset of rows, as once, few, many or a class of expanded clone.

.,TRBV4-1,14,TRBJ2-5,.,CASSQAAPTGTQYF,TGCGCCAGCAGCCAGGCAGCCCCCACGGGGACCCAGTACTTC
many,TRBV28,14,TRBJ2-7,.,CASSFLGEVNEQYF,TGTGCCAGCAGTTTTCTGGGGGAGGTGAACGAGCAGTACTTC
few,TRBV27,13,TRBJ1-4,.,CASSSGAWEKLFF,TGTGCCAGCAGTTCAGGGGCTTGGGAAAAACTGTTTTTT
many,TRBV6-5,13,TRBJ1-1,.,CASRVGEGTEAFF,TGTGCCAGCAGGGTCGGGGAGGGCACTGAAGCTTTCTTT
many,TRBV4-1,19,TRBJ2-1,TRBD2,CASSPLAGQTFSSYNEQFF,TGCGCCAGCAGCCCTCTAGCGGGTCAGACCTTTAGCTCCTACAATGAGCAGTTCTTC
many,TRBV7-9,13,TRBJ2-7,.,CASSPRSGPEQYF,TGTGCCAGCAGCCCACGGAGCGGGCCCGAGCAGTACTTC
many,TRBV6-2/TRBV6-3,17,TRBJ1-5,.,CASSYSGRSTVNQPQHF,TGTGCCAGCAGTTACTCCGGACGGTCAACCGTCAATCAGCCCCAGCATTTT
many,TRBV24-1,16,TRBJ2-1,.,CATSDPPDTGPNEQFF,TGTGCCACCAGTGACCCTCCTGACACCGGTCCCAATGAGCAGTTCTTC
many,TRBV28,14,TRBJ2-2,.,CASSPTLSPGELFF,TGTGCCAGCAGCCCCACTCTATCCCCCGGGGAGCTGTTTTTT
many,TRBV12-3/TRBV12-4,15,TRBJ1-2,TRBD1,CASSLYRGPGYGYTF,TGTGCCAGCAGTCTCTACAGGGGGCCTGGCTATGGCTACACCTTC
few,TRBV7-8,15,TRBJ2-4,TRBD1,CASSFGTGGGNIQYF,TGTGCCAGCAGCTTTGGGACAGGGGGGGGAAACATTCAGTACTTC
.,TRBV19,14,TRBJ1-1,.,CASSIELGRFEAFF,TGTGCCAGTAGTATAGAATTGGGGCGGTTTGAAGCTTTCTTT
many,TRBV27,15,TRBJ2-3,.,CASSLFRGGTDTQYF,TGTGCCAGCAGTTTATTCAGGGGAGGCACAGATACGCAGTATTTT
many,TRBV11-2,13,TRBJ2-7,.,CASSQDSPYEQYF,TGTGCCAGCAGCCAGGACAGCCCCTACGAGCAGTACTTC
few,TRBV15,13,TRBJ1-4,.,CATSRDSGEKLFF,TGTGCCACCAGCAGAGACAGCGGTGAAAAACTGTTTTTT
many,TRBV19,14,TRBJ2-1,TRBD2,CASSPLPSGSRQFF,TGTGCCAGTAGTCCCCTCCCTAGCGGGAGTCGGCAGTTCTTC
many,TRBV7-8,15,TRBJ2-7,.,CASSLAGAGTYEQYF,TGTGCCAGCAGCTTAGCGGGGGCAGGGACCTACGAGCAGTACTTC
many,TRBV12-3/TRBV12-4,14,TRBJ1-4,.,CASSFSGRNEKLFF,TGTGCCAGCAGTTTCAGCGGCCGTAATGAAAAACTGTTTTTT
many,TRBV7-9,15,TRBJ2-7,TRBD2,CASSPARGEPYEQYF,TGTGCCAGCAGCCCCGCCCGGGGGGAACCCTACGAGCAGTACTTC
.,TRBV3-1,16,TRBJ1-1,.,CASSQQSRGSHREAFF,TGTGCCAGCAGCCAACAATCTAGAGGAAGCCACCGTGAAGCTTTCTTT
few,TRBV2,13,TRBJ1-2,TRBD1,CASSSRGRDGYTF,TGTGCCAGCAGTTCCAGGGGGAGGGATGGCTACACCTTC
.,TRBV24-1,14,TRBJ2-5,.,CATSDFQGGETQYF,TGTGCCACCAGTGATTTCCAGGGTGGGGAGACCCAGTACTTC
many,TRBV7-8,15,TRBJ2-7,TRBD1,CASSSLRQGVDEQYF,TGTGCCAGCAGCTCCCTAAGACAGGGGGTCGACGAGCAGTACTTC
.,TRBV27,13,TRBJ2-2,.,CASSQGMTGELFF,TGTGCCAGCAGCCAGGGTATGACCGGGGAGCTGTTTTTT
many,TRBV28,15,TRBJ1-2,TRBD1,CASSSIGTVDYGYTF,TGTGCCAGCAGCAGTATCGGGACAGTGGACTATGGCTACACCTTC
.,TRBV28,16,TRBJ1-3,.,CASSPPWEGGGNTIYF,TGTGCCAGCAGTCCTCCCTGGGAGGGCGGAGGAAACACCATATATTTT
few,TRBV20-1,16,TRBJ1-2,.,CSTKGMVQGLNYGYTF,TGCAGTACAAAGGGGATGGTACAGGGCCTTAACTATGGCTACACCTTC
many,TRBV10-3,12,TRBJ2-7,.,CAISVRGREQYF,TGTGCCATCAGTGTGAGGGGTCGGGAGCAGTACTTC
many,TRBV12-3/TRBV12-4,11,TRBJ2-1,.,CASTLANEQFF,TGTGCCAGCACTCTAGCAAATGAGCAGTTCTTC
many,TRBV10-3,14,TRBJ1-2,TRBD1,CAISEDRGNYGYTF,TGTGCCATCAGTGAGGACAGGGGTAACTATGGCTACACCTTC
many,TRBV19,14,TRBJ2-3,.,CASSMGEGTDTQYF,TGTGCCAGTAGTATGGGAGAGGGCACAGATACGCAGTATTTT
many,TRBV4-1,14,TRBJ1-6,.,CASSQDQLNSPLHF,TGCGCCAGCAGCCAAGACCAGCTTAATTCACCCCTCCACTTT
.,TRBV12-3/TRBV12-4,13,TRBJ1-4,TRBD1,CASSPGQDEKLFF,TGTGCCAGCAGCCCCGGACAGGATGAAAAACTGTTTTTT
.,TRBV29-1,13,TRBJ1-1,.,CSVEGGIGTEAFF,TGCAGCGTTGAAGGGGGAATTGGCACTGAAGCTTTCTTT
many,TRBV27,18,TRBJ2-2,TRBD2,CASSLRTSGRVNTGELFF,TGTGCCAGCAGTCTACGGACTAGCGGGAGGGTCAACACCGGGGAGCTGTTTTTT
few,TRBV2,12,TRBJ1-2,.,CASSDGNYGYTF,TGTGCCAGCAGTGACGGGAACTATGGCTACACCTTC
many,TRBV11-1,14,TRBJ2-7,TRBD2,CASSLRENSYEQYF,TGTGCCAGCAGCTTGCGGGAGAACTCTTACGAGCAGTACTTC
.,TRBV19,16,TRBJ2-1,.,CASSPLTRGQWDEQFF,TGTGCCAGTAGTCCCTTGACCCGGGGACAATGGGATGAGCAGTTCTTC
many,TRBV28,16,TRBJ2-1,TRBD2,CASSLKRLAGDQEQFF,TGTGCCAGCAGTTTAAAAAGGCTAGCGGGAGATCAGGAGCAGTTCTTC
.,TRBV10-3,16,TRBJ1-2,.,CAISEPGTPQFYGYTF,TGTGCCATCAGTGAGCCTGGCACGCCACAATTCTATGGCTACACCTTC
.,TRBV27,14,TRBJ1-2,.,CASSWYRESYGYTF,TGTGCCAGCAGTTGGTACAGGGAGTCCTATGGCTACACCTTC
many,TRBV7-7,14,TRBJ1-4,TRBD1,CASSGTGPNEKLFF,TGTGCCAGCAGCGGGACAGGGCCCAATGAAAAACTGTTTTTT
.,TRBV5-6,17,TRBJ2-1,TRBD1,CASNPQTRDRANNEQFF,TGTGCCAGCAATCCGCAAACCCGGGACAGGGCGAACAATGAGCAGTTCTTC
many,TRBV11-2,16,TRBJ1-1,TRBD1,CASSRWDRGENTEAFF,TGTGCCAGCAGCCGTTGGGACAGGGGAGAGAACACTGAAGCTTTCTTT
many,TRBV9,14,TRBJ1-3,TRBD1,CASSATGDGNTIYF,TGTGCCAGCAGCGCCACAGGGGACGGAAACACCATATATTTT
few,TRBV5-4,15,TRBJ2-3,TRBD2,CASSLRREVSDTQYF,TGTGCCAGCAGCTTGAGACGGGAGGTGTCAGATACGCAGTATTTT
many,TRBV12-5,17,TRBJ2-2,TRBD1,CASGLPRKGARAGELFF,TGTGCTAGTGGTTTGCCACGGAAGGGGGCGAGAGCCGGGGAGCTGTTTTTT
few,TRBV6-6,15,TRBJ1-1,.,CAVWTFSSEGTEAFF,TGTGCCGTCTGGACATTTTCAAGCGAGGGCACTGAAGCTTTCTTT
few,TRBV2,14,TRBJ2-7,TRBD1,CASAEDRATYEQYF,TGTGCCTCCGCCGAGGACAGGGCAACCTACGAGCAGTACTTC
.,TRBV20-1,17,TRBJ2-4,TRBD1,CSARDRRDRGSKNIQYF,TGCAGTGCTAGAGATCGGAGGGACAGGGGTTCCAAAAACATTCAGTACTTC
few,TRBV4-1,17,TRBJ2-3,.,CASSQGPMVRSTDTQYF,TGCGCCAGCAGCCAAGGGCCAATGGTCAGGTCCACAGATACGCAGTATTTT
.,TRBV6-6,15,TRBJ1-1,.,CASSYSEGTNTEAFF,TGTGCCAGCAGTTACTCGGAGGGGACTAACACTGAAGCTTTCTTT
few,TRBV27,15,TRBJ2-7,TRBD2,CASSLLRTSGAEQYF,TGTGCCAGCAGTTTACTCAGGACTAGCGGGGCCGAGCAGTACTTC
.,TRBV27,15,TRBJ2-7,TRBD2,CASSSTSGRGQEQYF,TGTGCCAGCAGTTCCACTAGCGGGAGAGGGCAAGAGCAGTACTTC
many,TRBV7-9,16,TRBJ2-7,TRBD2,CASSLASGGPSYEQYF,TGTGCCAGCAGCTTAGCTAGCGGGGGGCCCTCCTACGAGCAGTACTTC